The T cell receptor (beta chain) described here comes from a study of blood T cell repertoires in COVID-19. Study-wide background: From the United States, Italy and Spain came samples of acute and convalescent COVID-19.

Germline values: CDR1 LGHDT, CDR2 YNNKEL (reference sequence). The CDR3 sequence is 13 residues long. Trimming took 0 bases from V and 15 from J; bases not matched to a gene: 5. Repertoires were generated with immunoSEQ multiplex PCR, while TCRdb's copy carries only in-frame clones and drops some. This table holds 180,000 or so clones, roughly 80% found once. Participants were placed into cohorts based on the clinical history they reported. Recovered participants had two consecutive negative NP/OP PCR tests, healthcare professional clearance, or symptom resolution. The clonotype comes from a woman between 50 and 59 years old who had recovered from COVID-19. This chain links TRBV3-1 (or the pseudogene TRBV3-2) with TRBJ2-1; 10 bases are a match to TRBD2. Sequencing was done on a sample of PBMCs or T cells enriched from blood (not recorded which). Here the CDR3 reads CASSQEASGRMFF. The CDR3 region has the DNA TGTGCCAGCAGCCAAGAGGCTAGCGGGAGAATGTTCTTC.